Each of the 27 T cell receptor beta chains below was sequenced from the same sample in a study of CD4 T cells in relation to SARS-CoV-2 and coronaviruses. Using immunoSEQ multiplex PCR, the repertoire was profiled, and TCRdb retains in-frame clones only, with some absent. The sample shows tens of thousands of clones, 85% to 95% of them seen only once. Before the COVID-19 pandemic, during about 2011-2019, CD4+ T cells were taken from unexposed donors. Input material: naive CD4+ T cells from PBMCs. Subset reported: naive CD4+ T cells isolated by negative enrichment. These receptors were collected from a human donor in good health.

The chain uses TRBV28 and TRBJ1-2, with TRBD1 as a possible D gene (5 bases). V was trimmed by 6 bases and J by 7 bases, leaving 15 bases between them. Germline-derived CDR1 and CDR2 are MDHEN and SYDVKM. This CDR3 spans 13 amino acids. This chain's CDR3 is CASSPPGAGGYTF. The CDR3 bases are TGTGCCAGCAGCCCACCCGGGGCGGGTGGCTACACCTTC.

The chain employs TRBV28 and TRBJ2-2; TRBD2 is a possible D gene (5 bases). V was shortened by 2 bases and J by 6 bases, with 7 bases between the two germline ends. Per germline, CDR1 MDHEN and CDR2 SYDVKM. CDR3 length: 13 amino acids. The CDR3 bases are TGTGCCAGCAGTTTAGTAGCGTCCGGGGAGCTGTTTTTT. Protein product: CASSLVASGELFF.

The CDR3: CASSVVGGTGNTIYF. CDR3 nucleotide sequence: TGTGCCAGCAGCGTAGTCGGGGGTACAGGAAACACCATATATTTT. The J gene is TRBJ1-3, the V gene TRBV9; D might be TRBD1 (5 bases). Germline assignment: CDR1 SGDLS and CDR2 YYNGEE. The CDR3 has 15 amino acids. V lost 0 bases, J lost 4 bases, and 11 bases lay in between.

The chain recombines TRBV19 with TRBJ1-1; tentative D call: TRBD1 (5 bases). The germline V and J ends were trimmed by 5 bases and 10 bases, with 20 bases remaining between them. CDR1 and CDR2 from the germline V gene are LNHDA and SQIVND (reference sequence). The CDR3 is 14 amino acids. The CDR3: CASSSGGGGQTAFF. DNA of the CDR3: TGTGCCAGTAGTTCCGGTGGTGGGGGTCAGACAGCTTTCTTT.

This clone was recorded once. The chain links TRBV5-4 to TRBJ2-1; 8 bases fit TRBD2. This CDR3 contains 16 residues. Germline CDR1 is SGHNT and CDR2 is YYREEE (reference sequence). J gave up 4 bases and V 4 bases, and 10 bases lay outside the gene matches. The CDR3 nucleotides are TGTGCCAGCAGCCCGACGAGCGGGAGAGCTTACAATGAGCAGTTCTTC. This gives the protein CASSPTSGRAYNEQFF.

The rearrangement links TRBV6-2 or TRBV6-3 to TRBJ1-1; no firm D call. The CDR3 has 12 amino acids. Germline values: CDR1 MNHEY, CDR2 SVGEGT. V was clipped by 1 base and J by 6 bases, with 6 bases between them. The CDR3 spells CASSYLNSEAFF. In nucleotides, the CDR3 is TGTGCCAGCAGTTACTTAAACTCTGAAGCTTTCTTT.

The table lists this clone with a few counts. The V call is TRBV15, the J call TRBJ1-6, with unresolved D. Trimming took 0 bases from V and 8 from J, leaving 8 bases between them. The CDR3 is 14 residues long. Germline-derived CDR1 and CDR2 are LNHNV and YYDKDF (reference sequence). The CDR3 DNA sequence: TGTGCCACCAGCAGAGATTTCGGGGATTCACCCCTCCACTTT. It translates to CATSRDFGDSPLHF.

The CDR3 DNA sequence: TGTGCCAGCTCACCCCGAGGGCGAGGGGTGTCTCCCTACGAGCAGTACTTC. Its protein is CASSPRGRGVSPYEQYF. The chain combines TRBV18 with TRBJ2-7; D is perhaps TRBD1 or TRBD2 (5 bases each). CDR3 length: 17 amino acids. Germline values: CDR1 KGHSH, CDR2 LQKENI. Trimming stripped 3 bases from V and 2 bases from J, with 20 bases between.

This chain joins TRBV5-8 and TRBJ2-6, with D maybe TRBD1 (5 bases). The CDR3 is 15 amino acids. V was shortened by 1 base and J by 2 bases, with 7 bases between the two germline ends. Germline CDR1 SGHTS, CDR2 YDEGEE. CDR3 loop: CASSLLGAGANVLTF. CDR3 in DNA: TGTGCCAGCAGCTTGCTAGGGGCTGGGGCCAACGTCCTGACTTTC.

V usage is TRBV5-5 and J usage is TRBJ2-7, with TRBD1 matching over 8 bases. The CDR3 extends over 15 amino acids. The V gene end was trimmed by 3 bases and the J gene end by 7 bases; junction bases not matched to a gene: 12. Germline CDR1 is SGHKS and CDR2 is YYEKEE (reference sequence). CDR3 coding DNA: TGTGCCAGCAGCTCAGGGGGCCATTTCCCAGGAGAGCAGTACTTC. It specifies CASSSGGHFPGEQYF. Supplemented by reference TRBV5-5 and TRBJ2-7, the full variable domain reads DAGVTQSPTHLIKTRGQQVTLRCSPISGHKSVSWYQQVLGQGPQFIFQYYEKEERGRGNFPDRFSARQFPNYSSELNVNALLLGDSALYLCASSSGGHFPGEQYFGPGTRLTVT.

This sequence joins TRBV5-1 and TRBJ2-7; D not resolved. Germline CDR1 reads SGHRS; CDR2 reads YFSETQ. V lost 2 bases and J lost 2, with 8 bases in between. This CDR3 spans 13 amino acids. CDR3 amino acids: CASSFPDTYEQYF. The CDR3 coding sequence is TGCGCCAGCAGCTTCCCCGATACCTACGAGCAGTACTTC.

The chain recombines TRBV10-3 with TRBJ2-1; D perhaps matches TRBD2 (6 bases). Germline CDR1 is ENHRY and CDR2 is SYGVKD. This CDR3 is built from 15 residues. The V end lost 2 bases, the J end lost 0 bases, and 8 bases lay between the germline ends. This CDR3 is CAISEASASYNEQFF. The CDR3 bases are TGTGCCATCAGTGAGGCTAGCGCCTCCTACAATGAGCAGTTCTTC.

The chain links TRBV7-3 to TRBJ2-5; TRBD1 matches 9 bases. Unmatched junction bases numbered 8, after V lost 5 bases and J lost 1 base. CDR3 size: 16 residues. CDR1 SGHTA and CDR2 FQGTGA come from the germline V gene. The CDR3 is CASSRTLGQGQETQYF. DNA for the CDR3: TGTGCCAGCAGCCGTACTCTGGGACAGGGCCAAGAGACCCAGTACTTC.

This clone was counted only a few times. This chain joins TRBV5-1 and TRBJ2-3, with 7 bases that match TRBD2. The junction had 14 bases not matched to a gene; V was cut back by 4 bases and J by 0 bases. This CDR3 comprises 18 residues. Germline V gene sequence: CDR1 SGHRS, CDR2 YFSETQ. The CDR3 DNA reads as TGCGCCAGCAGCCTATTACCGGGAGGCGGTACGAGCACAGATACGCAGTATTTT. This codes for CASSLLPGGGTSTDTQYF.

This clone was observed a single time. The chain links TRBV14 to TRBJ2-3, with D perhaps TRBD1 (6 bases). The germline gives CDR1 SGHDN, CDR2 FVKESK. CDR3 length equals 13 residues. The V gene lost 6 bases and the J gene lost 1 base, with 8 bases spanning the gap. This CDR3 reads CASRRQGTDTQYF. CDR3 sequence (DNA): TGTGCCAGCAGACGACAGGGCACAGATACGCAGTATTTT.

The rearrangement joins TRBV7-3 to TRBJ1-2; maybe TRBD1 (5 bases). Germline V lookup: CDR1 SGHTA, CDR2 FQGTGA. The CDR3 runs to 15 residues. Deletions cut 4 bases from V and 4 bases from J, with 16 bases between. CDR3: CASSWYGGATYGYTF. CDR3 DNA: TGTGCCAGCAGCTGGTATGGAGGGGCGACCTATGGCTACACCTTC.

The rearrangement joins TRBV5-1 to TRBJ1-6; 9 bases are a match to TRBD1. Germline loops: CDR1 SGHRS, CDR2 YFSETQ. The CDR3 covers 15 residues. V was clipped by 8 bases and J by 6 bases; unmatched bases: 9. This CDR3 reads CASRQGGGLNSPLHF. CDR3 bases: TGCGCCAGTCGACAGGGGGGAGGACTTAATTCACCCCTCCACTTT.

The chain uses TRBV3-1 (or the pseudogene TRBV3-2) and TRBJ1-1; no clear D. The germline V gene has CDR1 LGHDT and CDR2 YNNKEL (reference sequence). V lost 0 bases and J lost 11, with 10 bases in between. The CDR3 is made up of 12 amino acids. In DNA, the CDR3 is TGTGCCAGCAGCCAAGATAGAGGAGGTGCTTTCTTT. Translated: CASSQDRGGAFF.

The CDR3 loop reads CASSFSGTGRWGEQYF. The CDR3, as DNA: TGTGCCAGCAGCTTCTCCGGGACAGGGCGATGGGGCGAGCAGTACTTC. This rearrangement joins TRBV7-9 to TRBJ2-7; 9 bases agree with TRBD1. Germline values: CDR1 SEHNR, CDR2 FQNEAQ (reference sequence). With V trimmed by 3 bases and J by 6 bases, 12 bases remained unmatched. The length of the CDR3 is 16 residues.

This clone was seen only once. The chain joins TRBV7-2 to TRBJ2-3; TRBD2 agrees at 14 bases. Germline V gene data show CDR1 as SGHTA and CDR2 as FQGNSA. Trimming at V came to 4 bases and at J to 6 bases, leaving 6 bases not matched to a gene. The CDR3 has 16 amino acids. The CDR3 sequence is CASSYRLAGGRDTQYF. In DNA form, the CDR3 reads TGTGCCAGCAGCTACAGACTAGCGGGGGGGCGGGATACGCAGTATTTT.

CDR3 in DNA: TGCGCCAGCAGCTTGGCGCAGATAAACACTGAAGCTTTCTTT. Translating gives CASSLAQINTEAFF. The chain joins TRBV5-1 to TRBJ1-1; D remains unclear. V lost 0 bases to trimming and J lost 2 bases, with 8 bases between them. This CDR3 region has 14 residues. From germline, CDR1 is SGHRS and CDR2 YFSETQ.

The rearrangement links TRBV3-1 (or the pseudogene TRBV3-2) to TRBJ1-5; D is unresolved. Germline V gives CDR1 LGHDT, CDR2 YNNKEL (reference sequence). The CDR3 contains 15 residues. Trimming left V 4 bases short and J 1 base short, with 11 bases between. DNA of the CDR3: TGTGCCAGCAGCCTGGGAGGAGGCAGCAATCAGCCCCAGCATTTT. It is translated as CASSLGGGSNQPQHF.

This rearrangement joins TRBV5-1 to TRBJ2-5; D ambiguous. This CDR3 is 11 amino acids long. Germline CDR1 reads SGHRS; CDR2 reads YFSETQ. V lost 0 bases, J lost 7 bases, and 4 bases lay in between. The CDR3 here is CASSLAVTQYF. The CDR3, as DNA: TGCGCCAGCAGCTTGGCGGTGACCCAGTACTTC.

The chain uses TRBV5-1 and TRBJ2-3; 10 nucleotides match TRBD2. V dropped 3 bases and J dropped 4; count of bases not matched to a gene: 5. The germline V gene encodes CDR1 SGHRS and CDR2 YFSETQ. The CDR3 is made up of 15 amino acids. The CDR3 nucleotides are TGCGCCAGCAGCTCTACTAGCGGGGACCCAGATACGCAGTATTTT. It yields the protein CASSSTSGDPDTQYF.

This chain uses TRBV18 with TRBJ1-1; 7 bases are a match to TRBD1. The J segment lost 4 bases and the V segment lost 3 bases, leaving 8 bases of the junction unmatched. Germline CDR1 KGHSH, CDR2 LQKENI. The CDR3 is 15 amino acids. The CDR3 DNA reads TGTGCCAGCTCACCTCTGACAGGGATAGTCACTGAAGCTTTCTTT. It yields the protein CASSPLTGIVTEAFF.

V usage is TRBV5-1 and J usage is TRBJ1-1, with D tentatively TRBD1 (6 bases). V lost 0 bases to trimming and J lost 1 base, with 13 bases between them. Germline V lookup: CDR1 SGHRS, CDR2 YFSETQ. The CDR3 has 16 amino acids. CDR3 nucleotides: TGCGCCAGCAGCTTGGGAGACAGGTCGTCGAACACTGAAGCTTTCTTT. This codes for CASSLGDRSSNTEAFF.

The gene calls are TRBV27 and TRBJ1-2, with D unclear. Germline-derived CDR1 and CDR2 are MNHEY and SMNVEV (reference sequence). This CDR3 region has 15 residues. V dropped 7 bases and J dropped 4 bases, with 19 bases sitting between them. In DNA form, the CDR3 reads TGTGCCAGCACCCTAACGCGCGACGCCAGCTATGGCTACACCTTC. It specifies CASTLTRDASYGYTF.